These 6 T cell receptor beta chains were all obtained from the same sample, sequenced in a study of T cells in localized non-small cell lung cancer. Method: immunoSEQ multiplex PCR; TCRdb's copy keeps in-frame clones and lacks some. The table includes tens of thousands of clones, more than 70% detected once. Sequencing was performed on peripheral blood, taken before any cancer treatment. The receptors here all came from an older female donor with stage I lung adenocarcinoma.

CDR3 in amino acids: CASSYARVLTNEKLFF. The CDR3 region has the DNA TGTGCCAGCAGTTACGCCCGAGTCTTGACTAATGAAAAACTGTTTTTT. The chain links TRBV6-5 to TRBJ1-4, with D unclear. The germline V gene has CDR1 MNHEY and CDR2 SVGAGI. Trimming stripped 2 bases from V and 2 bases from J, with 12 bases between. The CDR3 is 16 amino acids.

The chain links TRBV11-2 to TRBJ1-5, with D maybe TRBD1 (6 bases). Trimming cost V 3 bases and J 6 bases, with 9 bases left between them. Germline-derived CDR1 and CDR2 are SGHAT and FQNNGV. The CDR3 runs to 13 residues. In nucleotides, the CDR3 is TGTGCCAGCAGCTTGGCGGACAGTCAGCCCCAGCATTTT. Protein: CASSLADSQPQHF. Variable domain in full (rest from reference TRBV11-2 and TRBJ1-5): EAGVAQSPRYKIIEKRQSVAFWCNPISGHATLYWYQQILGQGPKLLIQFQNNGVVDDSQLPKDRFSAERLKGVDSTLKIQPAKLEDSAVYLCASSLADSQPQHFGDGTRLSIL.

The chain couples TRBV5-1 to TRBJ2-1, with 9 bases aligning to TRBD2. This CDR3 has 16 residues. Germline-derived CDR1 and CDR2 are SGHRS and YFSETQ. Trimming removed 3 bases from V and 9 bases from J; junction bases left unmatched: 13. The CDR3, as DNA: TGCGCCAGCAGCTCAGGTGCCAGCGGGGGGCGAGGTGAGCAGTTCTTC. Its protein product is CASSSGASGGRGEQFF.

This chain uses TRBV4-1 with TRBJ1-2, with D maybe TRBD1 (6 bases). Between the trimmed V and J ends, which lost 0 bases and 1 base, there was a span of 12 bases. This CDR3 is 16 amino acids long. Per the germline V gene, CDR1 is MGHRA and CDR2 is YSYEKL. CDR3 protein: CASSQEGGADNYGYTF. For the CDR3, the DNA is TGCGCCAGCAGCCAAGAAGGGGGAGCCGATAACTATGGCTACACCTTC.

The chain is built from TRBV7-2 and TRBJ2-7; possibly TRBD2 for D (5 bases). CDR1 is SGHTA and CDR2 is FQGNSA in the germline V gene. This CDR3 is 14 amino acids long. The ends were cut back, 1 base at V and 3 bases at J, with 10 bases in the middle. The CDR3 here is CASSLGADLYEQYF. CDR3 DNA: TGTGCCAGCAGCTTAGGAGCGGACCTCTACGAGCAGTACTTC.

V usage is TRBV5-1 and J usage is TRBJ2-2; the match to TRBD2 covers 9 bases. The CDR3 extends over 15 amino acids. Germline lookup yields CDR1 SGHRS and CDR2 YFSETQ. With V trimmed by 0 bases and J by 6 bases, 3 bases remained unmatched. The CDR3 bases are TGCGCCAGCAGCTTGGTGGCGGGAGGGCCCGGGGAGCTGTTTTTT. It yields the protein CASSLVAGGPGELFF.